A selection of T cell receptor beta chains follows, all from one sample in a study of technical replicates of blood from a handful of donors. TCRdb's copy holds only in-frame clones and misses some; the assay was immunoSEQ multiplex PCR. The sample has tens of thousands of clones, approximately 95% seen once. Sequenced material: T cells isolated from PBMCs. These receptors were collected from a human donor in good health. The CDR3 runs from the conserved cysteine through the conserved F or W. D genes are given only for firm matches. Where a row states a size, it is once, few, many or the class of an expanded clone; other rows omit it.

clone size: .; D gene: .; V gene: TRBV6-5; J gene: TRBJ2-7; CDR3 protein: CASSYSMTLAYEQYF; CDR3 DNA: TGTGCCAGCAGTTACTCCATGACTCTAGCCTACGAGCAGTACTTC
clone size: .; D gene: .; V gene: TRBV7-9; J gene: TRBJ2-7; CDR3 protein: CASRQAGHPTYEQYF; CDR3 DNA: TGTGCCAGCAGGCAAGCGGGACACCCCACCTACGAGCAGTACTTC
clone size: .; D gene: TRBD1; V gene: TRBV11-2; J gene: TRBJ1-4; CDR3 protein: CASSLLRQGPNEKLFF; CDR3 DNA: TGTGCCAGCAGCTTACTACGACAGGGCCCTAATGAAAAACTGTTTTTT
clone size: once; D gene: .; V gene: TRBV19; J gene: TRBJ1-5; CDR3 protein: CASSTPGGTLQPQHF; CDR3 DNA: TGTGCCAGTAGTACCCCCGGAGGGACTCTCCAGCCCCAGCATTTT
clone size: once; D gene: TRBD2; V gene: TRBV18; J gene: TRBJ2-1; CDR3 protein: CASSGTSGSHEQFF; CDR3 DNA: TGTGCCAGCTCAGGGACTAGCGGGAGCCATGAGCAGTTCTTC
clone size: .; D gene: TRBD1; V gene: TRBV6-6; J gene: TRBJ2-7; CDR3 protein: CASSYDRGYEQYF; CDR3 DNA: TGTGCCAGCAGTTACGACAGGGGGTACGAGCAGTACTTC
clone size: .; D gene: TRBD1; V gene: TRBV9; J gene: TRBJ2-1; CDR3 protein: CASTKRGQGNNEQFF; CDR3 DNA: TGTGCCAGCACCAAGCGGGGACAGGGGAACAATGAGCAGTTCTTC
clone size: .; D gene: TRBD1; V gene: TRBV5-1; J gene: TRBJ2-7; CDR3 protein: CASSFRDRAYEQYF; CDR3 DNA: TGCGCCAGCAGCTTCCGGGACAGGGCCTACGAGCAGTACTTC
clone size: .; D gene: TRBD1; V gene: TRBV10-3; J gene: TRBJ2-5; CDR3 protein: CAISKGRDRTLKETQYF; CDR3 DNA: TGTGCCATCAGTAAAGGTCGGGACAGGACACTGAAAGAGACCCAGTACTTC
clone size: .; D gene: .; V gene: TRBV27; J gene: TRBJ1-2; CDR3 protein: CASSLAPSALGANYGYTF; CDR3 DNA: TGTGCCAGCAGTTTAGCTCCGTCGGCACTAGGAGCCAACTATGGCTACACCTTC
clone size: .; D gene: TRBD2; V gene: TRBV5-4; J gene: TRBJ2-2; CDR3 protein: CASSLGTSGTGELFF; CDR3 DNA: TGTGCCAGCAGCTTGGGGACTAGCGGAACCGGGGAGCTGTTTTTT
clone size: .; D gene: .; V gene: TRBV4-1; J gene: TRBJ2-7; CDR3 protein: CASSQDSSYEQYF; CDR3 DNA: TGCGCCAGCAGCCAAGATAGTTCCTACGAGCAGTACTTC
clone size: once; D gene: TRBD2; V gene: TRBV19; J gene: TRBJ2-7; CDR3 protein: CASTGLAGGERVEQYF; CDR3 DNA: TGTGCCAGTACGGGACTAGCGGGGGGAGAGCGGGTCGAGCAGTACTTC
clone size: .; D gene: .; V gene: TRBV6-1; J gene: TRBJ1-4; CDR3 protein: CASSGYSATNEKLFF; CDR3 DNA: TGTGCCAGCAGTGGTTACAGTGCAACTAATGAAAAACTGTTTTTT
clone size: .; D gene: .; V gene: TRBV6-1; J gene: TRBJ2-7; CDR3 protein: CASSDRGGGTTYEQYF; CDR3 DNA: TGTGCCAGCAGTGACAGGGGTGGGGGAACGACCTACGAGCAGTACTTC
clone size: .; D gene: TRBD1; V gene: TRBV5-1; J gene: TRBJ2-2; CDR3 protein: CASSLGGQGFTPTGELFF; CDR3 DNA: TGCGCCAGCAGCTTGGGCGGACAGGGGTTTACTCCGACCGGGGAGCTGTTTTTT
clone size: .; D gene: .; V gene: TRBV29-1; J gene: TRBJ1-1; CDR3 protein: CSVVEGLNTEAFF; CDR3 DNA: TGCAGCGTTGTTGAGGGCCTGAACACTGAAGCTTTCTTT
clone size: .; D gene: .; V gene: TRBV10-3; J gene: TRBJ1-3; CDR3 protein: CAISETASGSSGNTIYF; CDR3 DNA: TGTGCCATCAGTGAAACGGCCTCGGGGAGCTCTGGAAACACCATATATTTT
clone size: .; D gene: TRBD1; V gene: TRBV6-1; J gene: TRBJ2-7; CDR3 protein: CASSDGTAQSYEQYF; CDR3 DNA: TGTGCCAGCAGTGACGGGACAGCGCAATCCTACGAGCAGTACTTC
clone size: .; D gene: .; V gene: TRBV19; J gene: TRBJ2-6; CDR3 protein: CASSINRGTSGANVLTF; CDR3 DNA: TGTGCCAGTAGTATCAACCGGGGGACCTCTGGGGCCAACGTCCTGACTTTC
clone size: .; D gene: .; V gene: TRBV9; J gene: TRBJ2-7; CDR3 protein: CASSVEGVGYEQYF; CDR3 DNA: TGTGCCAGCAGCGTAGAAGGGGTTGGGTACGAGCAGTACTTC
clone size: .; D gene: .; V gene: TRBV10-3; J gene: TRBJ1-6; CDR3 protein: CAISEGVRYNSPLHF; CDR3 DNA: TGTGCCATCAGTGAAGGGGTAAGGTATAATTCACCCCTCCACTTT
clone size: .; D gene: TRBD1; V gene: TRBV19; J gene: TRBJ1-5; CDR3 protein: CASSISTGGNQPQHF; CDR3 DNA: TGTGCCAGTAGTATTTCTACAGGGGGCAATCAGCCCCAGCATTTT
clone size: .; D gene: .; V gene: TRBV9; J gene: TRBJ2-7; CDR3 protein: CASRRSTGDWAYEQYF; CDR3 DNA: TGTGCCAGCAGAAGATCTACAGGGGACTGGGCCTACGAGCAGTACTTC
clone size: .; D gene: .; V gene: TRBV30; J gene: TRBJ1-5; CDR3 protein: CAWSTGKVSWQPQHF; CDR3 DNA: TGTGCCTGGAGTACAGGGAAGGTATCGTGGCAGCCCCAGCATTTT
clone size: once; D gene: TRBD1; V gene: TRBV6-5; J gene: TRBJ2-1; CDR3 protein: CASSLRSSRGQGSFF; CDR3 DNA: TGTGCCAGCAGCTTACGTTCAAGTAGGGGACAGGGGTCGTTCTTC
clone size: .; D gene: .; V gene: TRBV19; J gene: TRBJ2-1; CDR3 protein: CASSIGRSYNEQFF; CDR3 DNA: TGTGCCAGTAGTATAGGTCGCTCCTACAATGAGCAGTTCTTC
clone size: .; D gene: TRBD1; V gene: TRBV28; J gene: TRBJ1-2; CDR3 protein: CASNGIDRGLVGYTF; CDR3 DNA: TGTGCCAGCAACGGGATAGACAGGGGGCTCGTTGGCTACACCTTC
clone size: once; D gene: .; V gene: TRBV7-2; J gene: TRBJ2-3; CDR3 protein: CASSPSRDTDTQYF; CDR3 DNA: TGTGCCAGCAGCCCTTCCAGGGACACAGATACGCAGTATTTT
clone size: .; D gene: TRBD1; V gene: TRBV6-5; J gene: TRBJ1-4; CDR3 protein: CASSLTGYGDEKLFF; CDR3 DNA: TGTGCCAGCAGTTTGACAGGGTATGGTGATGAAAAACTGTTTTTT